The 12 T cell receptor beta chains below come from one sample, sequenced in a study of T cells in Graves' hyperthyroidism and ophthalmopathy. Using RNA transcripts as the source, TCR beta CDR3 regions were amplified. Initially, a first-round RT-PCR of the TCR CDR3 employed the HTBI primer set. TCRdb used MiXCR to reprocess the multiplex PCR reads, holding one entry per CDR3 protein. The sample records approximately 400,000 distinct CDR3 sequences, around 16% being singletons. Sequencing was performed on blood. Every receptor here comes from a woman aged 18-29 years with Graves' hyperthyroidism that later progressed to Graves' ophthalmopathy.

This clonotype was seen many times. V usage is TRBV3-1 and J usage is TRBJ2-3; D is uncertain. V lost 2 bases, J lost 5 bases, and 8 bases lay in between. This CDR3 has 13 residues. Germline CDR1 is LGHDT and CDR2 is YNNKEL (reference sequence). CDR3 residues: CASSQLVGDTQYF. CDR3 sequence (DNA): TGTGCCAGCAGCCAACTCGTTGGAGATACGCAGTATTTT.

This clonotype was observed a handful of times. The chain carries TRBV7-9 and TRBJ2-1; D not resolved. The CDR3 is made up of 13 amino acids. Germline CDR1 is SEHNR and CDR2 is FQNEAQ (reference sequence). Trimming removed 5 bases at V and 7 bases at J, with 12 bases between. The CDR3 spells CASSPSPMNEQFF. Here the CDR3 DNA reads TGTGCCAGCAGCCCGTCCCCGATGAATGAGCAGTTCTTC.

This clonotype has at least ten counts. The chain's CDR3 is CASVRFVEAFF. The CDR3 DNA reads as TGTGCCAGCGTCCGGTTTGTTGAAGCTTTCTTT. The chain is built from TRBV12-3 or TRBV12-4 and TRBJ1-1; D remains unclear. Trimming removed 8 bases from V and 7 bases from J, with 11 bases in between. There are 11 residues in the CDR3.

This clonotype was detected ten times or more. The chain couples TRBV11-3 to TRBJ2-5; D remains unclear. This CDR3 is 13 amino acids long. Per germline, CDR1 SGHNT and CDR2 YENEEA. The V gene lost 0 bases and the J gene lost 5 bases, with 7 bases spanning the gap. This CDR3 is CASSLEKTETQYF. The CDR3 DNA sequence: TGTGCCAGCAGCTTAGAAAAAACGGAGACCCAGTACTTC.

Only a few counts were recorded for this clonotype. V and J are TRBV20-1 and TRBJ2-2, with TRBD2 matching 12 bases. With V trimmed by 0 bases and J by 6 bases, 11 bases remained unmatched. This CDR3 region has 18 residues. The germline CDR1 and CDR2 sequences are DFQATT and SNEGSKA (reference sequence). The CDR3 nucleotides are TGCAGTGCTAGAGACCTACTAGCGGGAGGCTTATATGCCGGGGAGCTGTTTTTT. Translating it yields CSARDLLAGGLYAGELFF.

Note on this clonotype: The CDR3 does not close with the conserved phenylalanine or tryptophan, likely indicating a read error. The genes are TRBV5-6 and TRBJ2-3; D may be TRBD1 (5 bases). The CDR3 consists of 14 residues. V was clipped by 0 bases and J by 5 bases, with 10 bases between them. From germline, CDR1 is SGHDT and CDR2 YYEEEE. The chain's CDR3 is CASSLDRRRDTQYL. The CDR3 nucleotides are TGTGCCAGCAGCTTGGACAGGCGGAGAGATACGCAGTATCTT.

Only a few counts were recorded for this clonotype. The V gene is TRBV12-3 or TRBV12-4, the J gene TRBJ1-5; 8 bases are a match to TRBD1. The trim removed 6 bases at V and 0 bases at J, leaving 4 bases unmatched. This CDR3 has 15 residues. The CDR3 protein is CASSWDRNSNQPQHF. CDR3 nucleotides: TGTGCCAGCAGCTGGGACAGGAATAGCAATCAGCCCCAGCATTTT.

The sample holds many counts of this clonotype. The V gene is TRBV28, the J gene TRBJ2-3, with TRBD2 matching 9 bases. CDR1 MDHEN and CDR2 SYDVKM come from the germline V gene. V dropped 5 bases and J dropped 5; count of bases not matched to a gene: 8. This CDR3 is built from 15 residues. The CDR3 here is CASSPLAGIGDTQYF. The CDR3 nucleotides are TGTGCCAGCAGTCCCCTAGCGGGGATTGGAGATACGCAGTATTTT. Variable domain in full (rest from reference TRBV28 and TRBJ2-3): DVKVTQSSRYLVKRTGEKVFLECVQDMDHENMFWYRQDPGLGLRLIYFSYDVKMKEKGDIPEGYSVSREKKERFSLILESASTNQTSMYLCASSPLAGIGDTQYFGPGTRLTVL.

This clonotype has a count of ten or more. The chain employs TRBV12-3 or TRBV12-4 and TRBJ2-3, with TRBD2 as a possible D gene (6 bases). CDR3 length: 17 residues. V dropped 1 base and J dropped 3 bases, with 17 bases sitting between them. The CDR3 sequence is CASSLGPGRDLTDTQYF. In nucleotides, the CDR3 is TGTGCCAGCAGTTTAGGTCCCGGGCGGGATTTAACAGATACGCAGTATTTT.

The J gene is TRBJ2-1, the V gene TRBV5-1; D is ambiguous. Germline assignment: CDR1 SGHRS and CDR2 YFSETQ. The CDR3 is made up of 13 amino acids. With 6 bases removed from V and 2 bases from J, the gap between germline ends came to 9 bases. For the CDR3, the DNA is TGCGCCAGCACCTGGGGAACCTACAATGAGCAGTTCTTC. Its protein product is CASTWGTYNEQFF.

This clonotype was detected many times. V usage is TRBV11-2 and J usage is TRBJ2-1; D perhaps matches TRBD1 (5 bases). The CDR3 spans 15 residues. V was shortened by 5 bases and J by 0 bases, with 11 bases between the two germline ends. Looked up from germline, CDR1 is SGHAT and CDR2 is FQNNGV. CDR3 sequence (DNA): TGTGCCAGCAGCCAAACAGGTGACTCCTACAATGAGCAGTTCTTC. This sequence encodes CASSQTGDSYNEQFF.

This clonotype was observed a few times. A much bigger clone sits one base away, suggesting this may be a read error. The chain carries TRBV7-2 and TRBJ1-2; 10 nucleotides agree with TRBD1. The V gene's germline CDR1 is SGHTA and CDR2 FQGNSA. This CDR3 spans 15 amino acids. The CDR3: CANSPPGQGYYGYTF. As DNA, the CDR3 is TGTGCCAACAGCCCCCCGGGACAGGGGTACTATGGCTACACCTTC.